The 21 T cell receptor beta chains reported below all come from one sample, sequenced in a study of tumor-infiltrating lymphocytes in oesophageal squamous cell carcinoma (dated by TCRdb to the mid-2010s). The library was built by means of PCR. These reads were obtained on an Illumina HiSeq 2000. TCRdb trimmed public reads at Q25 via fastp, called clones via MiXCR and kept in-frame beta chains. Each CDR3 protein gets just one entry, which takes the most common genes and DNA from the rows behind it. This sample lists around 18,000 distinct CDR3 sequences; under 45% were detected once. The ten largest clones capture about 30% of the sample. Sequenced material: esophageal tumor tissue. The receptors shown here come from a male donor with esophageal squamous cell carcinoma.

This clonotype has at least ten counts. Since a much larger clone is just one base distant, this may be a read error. The DNA of the CDR3 is TGTGCCAGCAGTTATGGGAGAAACCCAAACAATGAGCAGTACTTC. Translation: CASSYGRNPNNEQYF. The chain joins TRBV6-1 to TRBJ2-5; D possibly corresponds to TRBD2 (5 bases). The CDR3 spans 15 residues. The ends were cut back, 5 bases at V and 11 bases at J, with 24 bases in the middle. Germline CDR1 and CDR2: MNHNS and SASEGT.

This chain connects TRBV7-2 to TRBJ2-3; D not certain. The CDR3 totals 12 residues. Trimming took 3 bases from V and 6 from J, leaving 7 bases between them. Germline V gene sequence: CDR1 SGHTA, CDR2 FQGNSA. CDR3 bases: TGTGCCAGCAGCTTCTACTTGGATACGCAGTATTTT. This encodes CASSFYLDTQYF.

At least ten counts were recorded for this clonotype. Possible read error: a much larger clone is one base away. CDR3 in amino acids: CAISLAGENNEQYF. Written as DNA, the CDR3 is TGTGCCATCAGCTTAGCGGGAGAAAACAATGAGCAGTACTTC. This chain uses TRBV10-3 with TRBJ2-7, with TRBD2 matching over 9 bases. With 6 bases clipped from V and 7 bases from J, the junction kept 10 bases outside the gene matches. Germline CDR1 reads ENHRY; CDR2 reads SYGVKD. The CDR3 spans 14 residues.

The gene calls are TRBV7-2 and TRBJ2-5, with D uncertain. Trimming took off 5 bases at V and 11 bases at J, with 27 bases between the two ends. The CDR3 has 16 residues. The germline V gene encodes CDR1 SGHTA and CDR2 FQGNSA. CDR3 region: CASSQVWSSRYNEQYF. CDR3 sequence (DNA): TGTGCCAGCAGCCAGGTTTGGAGCTCACGGTACAATGAGCAGTACTTC. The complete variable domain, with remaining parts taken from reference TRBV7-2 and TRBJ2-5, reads GAGVSQSPSNKVTEKGKDVELRCDPISGHTALYWYRQSLGQGLEFLIYFQGNSAPDKSGLPSDRFSAERTGGSVSTLTIQRTQQEDSAVYLCASSQVWSSRYNEQYFGPGTRLLVL.

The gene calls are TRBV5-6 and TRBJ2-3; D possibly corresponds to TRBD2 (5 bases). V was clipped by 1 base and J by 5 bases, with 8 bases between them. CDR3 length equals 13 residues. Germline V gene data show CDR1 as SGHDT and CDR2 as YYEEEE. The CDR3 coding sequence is TGTGCCAGCAGCTTGAACCGGGAAGATACGCAGTATTTT. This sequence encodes CASSLNREDTQYF.

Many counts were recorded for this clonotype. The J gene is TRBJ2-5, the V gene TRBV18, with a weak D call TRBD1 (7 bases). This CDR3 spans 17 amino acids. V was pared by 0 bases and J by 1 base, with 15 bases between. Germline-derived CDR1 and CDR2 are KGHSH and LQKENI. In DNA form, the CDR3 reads TGTGCCAGCTCACCACCGGGGAGGAGGACAGGCCAAGAGACCCAGTACTTC. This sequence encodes CASSPPGRRTGQETQYF.

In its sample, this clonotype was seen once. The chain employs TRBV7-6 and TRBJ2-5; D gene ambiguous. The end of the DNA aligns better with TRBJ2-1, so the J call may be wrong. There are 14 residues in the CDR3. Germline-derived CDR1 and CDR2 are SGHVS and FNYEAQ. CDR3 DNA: TGTGCCAGCAGCTTAGAGGCTCCAGCCCATGAGCAGTTCTTC. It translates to CASSLEAPAHEQFF.

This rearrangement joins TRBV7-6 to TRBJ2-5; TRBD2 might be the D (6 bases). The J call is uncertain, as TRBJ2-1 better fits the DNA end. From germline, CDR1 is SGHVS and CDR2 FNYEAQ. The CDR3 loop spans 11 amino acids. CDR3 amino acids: CASSLRGEQFF. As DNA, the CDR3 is TGTGCCAGCAGCTTGCGGGGTGAGCAGTTCTTC.

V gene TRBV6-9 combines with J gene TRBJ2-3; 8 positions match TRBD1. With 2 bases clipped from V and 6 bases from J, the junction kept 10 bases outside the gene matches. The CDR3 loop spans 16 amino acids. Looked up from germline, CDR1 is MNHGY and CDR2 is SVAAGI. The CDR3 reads CASSYDFWTGYDTQYF. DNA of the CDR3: TGTGCCAGCAGTTATGATTTTTGGACAGGGTACGATACGCAGTATTTT.

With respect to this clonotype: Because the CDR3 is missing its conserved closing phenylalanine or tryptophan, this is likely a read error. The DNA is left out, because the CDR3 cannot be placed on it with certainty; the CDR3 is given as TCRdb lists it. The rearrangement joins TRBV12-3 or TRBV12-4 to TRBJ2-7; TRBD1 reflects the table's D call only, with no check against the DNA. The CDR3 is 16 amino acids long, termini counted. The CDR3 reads CASTRGGVNSPLHFGN.

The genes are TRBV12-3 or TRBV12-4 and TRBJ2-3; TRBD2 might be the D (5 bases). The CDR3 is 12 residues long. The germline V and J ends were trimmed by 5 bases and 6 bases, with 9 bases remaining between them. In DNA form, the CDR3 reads TGTGCCAGCAGTGCAACTAGGGATACGCAGTATTTT. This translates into CASSATRDTQYF.

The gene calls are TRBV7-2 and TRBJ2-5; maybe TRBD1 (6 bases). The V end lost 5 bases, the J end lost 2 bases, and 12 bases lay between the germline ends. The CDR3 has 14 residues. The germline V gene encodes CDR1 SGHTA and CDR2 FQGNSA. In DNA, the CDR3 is TGTGCCAGCAGCCCATGGACAGCTCAAGAGACCCAGTACTTC. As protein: CASSPWTAQETQYF.

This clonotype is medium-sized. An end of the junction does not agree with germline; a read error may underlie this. CDR3 sequence: CASSSQGSTHEKLFF. CDR3 coding DNA: TGTGCTAGCAGCTCACAGGGTTCAACCCATGAAAAACTGTTTTTT. This sequence joins TRBV7-7 and TRBJ1-4; tentatively, D is TRBD1 (6 bases). The length of the CDR3 is 15 residues. CDR1 and CDR2 from the germline V gene are SSHAT and FNYEAQ (reference sequence).

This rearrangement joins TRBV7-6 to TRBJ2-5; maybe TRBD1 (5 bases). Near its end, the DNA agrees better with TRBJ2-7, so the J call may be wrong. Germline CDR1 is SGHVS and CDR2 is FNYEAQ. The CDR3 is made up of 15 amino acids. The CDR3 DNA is TGTGCCAGCAGCTTAGTAGCAGGACACTCCTACGAGCAGTACTTC. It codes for CASSLVAGHSYEQYF.

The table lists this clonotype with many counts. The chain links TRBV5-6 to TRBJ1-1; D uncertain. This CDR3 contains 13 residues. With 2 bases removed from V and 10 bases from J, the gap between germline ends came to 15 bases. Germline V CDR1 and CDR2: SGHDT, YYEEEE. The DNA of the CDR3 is TGTGCCAGCAGCTTAGATTTGCAGGAGGGAGCTTTCTTT. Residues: CASSLDLQEGAFF.

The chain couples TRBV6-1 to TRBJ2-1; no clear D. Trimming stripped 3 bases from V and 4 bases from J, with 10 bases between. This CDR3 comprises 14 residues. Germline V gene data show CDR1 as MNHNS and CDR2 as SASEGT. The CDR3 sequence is CASSEGRLYNEQFF. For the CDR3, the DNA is TGTGCCAGCAGTGAGGGAAGATTATACAATGAGCAGTTCTTC.

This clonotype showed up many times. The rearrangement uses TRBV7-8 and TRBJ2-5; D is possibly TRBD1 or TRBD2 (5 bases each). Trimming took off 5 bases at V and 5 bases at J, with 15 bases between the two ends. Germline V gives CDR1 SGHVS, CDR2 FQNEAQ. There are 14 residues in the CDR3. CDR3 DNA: TGTGCCAGCAGCCCCGGGACCGGAAGGGAGACCCAGTACTTC. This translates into CASSPGTGRETQYF. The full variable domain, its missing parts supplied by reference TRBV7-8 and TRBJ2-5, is GAGVSQSPRYKVAKRGQDVALRCDPISGHVSLFWYQQALGQGPEFLTYFQNEAQLDKSGLPSDRFFAERPEGSVSTLKIQRTQQEDSAVYLCASSPGTGRETQYFGPGTRLLVL.

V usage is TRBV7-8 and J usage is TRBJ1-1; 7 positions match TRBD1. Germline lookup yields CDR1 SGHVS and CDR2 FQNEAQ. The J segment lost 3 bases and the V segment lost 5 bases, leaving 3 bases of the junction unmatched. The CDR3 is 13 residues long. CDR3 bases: TGTGCCAGCAGCAGGGGGCTGGACACTGAAGCTTTCTTT. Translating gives CASSRGLDTEAFF.

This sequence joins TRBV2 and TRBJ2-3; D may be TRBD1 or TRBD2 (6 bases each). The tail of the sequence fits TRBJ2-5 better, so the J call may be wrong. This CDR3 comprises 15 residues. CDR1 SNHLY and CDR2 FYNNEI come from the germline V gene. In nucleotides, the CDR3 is TGTGCCAGCAGTGAATCGAGGGGGGACCAAGAGACCCAGTACTTC. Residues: CASSESRGDQETQYF.

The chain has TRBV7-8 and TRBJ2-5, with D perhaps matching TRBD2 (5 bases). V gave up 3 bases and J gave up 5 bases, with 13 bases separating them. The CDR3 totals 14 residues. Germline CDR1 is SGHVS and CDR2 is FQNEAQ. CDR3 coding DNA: TGTGCCAGCAGCTTTTACCGACCGGGGGAGACCCAGTACTTC. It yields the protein CASSFYRPGETQYF.

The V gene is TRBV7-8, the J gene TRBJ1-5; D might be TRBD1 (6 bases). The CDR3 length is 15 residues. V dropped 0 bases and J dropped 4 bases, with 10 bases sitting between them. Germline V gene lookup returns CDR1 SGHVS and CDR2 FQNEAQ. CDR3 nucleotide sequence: TGTGCCAGCAGCTTAGCGGGACATACTAATCAGCCCCAGCATTTT. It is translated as CASSLAGHTNQPQHF.